These 23 T cell receptor beta chains were sequenced from one sample in a study of blood T cell repertoires in COVID-19. Clones were sequenced by immunoSEQ multiplex PCR, and TCRdb holds only the in-frame ones, with some missing. The sample records about 170,000 clones, around 90% being singletons. Sequences were obtained from peripheral blood. The source of these receptors is a man in his late teens or twenties with COVID-19, enrolled during active disease.

About this clone: No DNA is shown, since the ends of the CDR3 on it are uncertain; the CDR3 is the one TCRdb lists. V gene TRBV30 combines with J gene TRBJ2-2; the D segment call TRBD2 is taken from the table without a DNA check. The CDR3 has 15 residues if both end residues are counted. Germline lookup yields CDR1 GTSNPN and CDR2 SVGIG (reference sequence). CDR3 sequence: CAWGARSRTPGSCFF.

The rearrangement uses TRBV7-9 and TRBJ2-7; D is perhaps TRBD2 (6 bases). The CDR3 has 14 amino acids. The germline CDR1 and CDR2 sequences are SEHNR and FQNEAQ (reference sequence). Between the trimmed V and J ends, which lost 5 bases and 1 base, there was a span of 12 bases. This CDR3 reads CASSARRESYEQYF. Written as DNA, the CDR3 is TGTGCCAGCAGCGCCCGGAGGGAATCCTACGAGCAGTACTTC. The full variable domain, rest sourced from reference TRBV7-9 and TRBJ2-7, is DTGVSQNPRHKITKRGQNVTFRCDPISEHNRLYWYRQTLGQGPEFLTYFQNEAQLEKSRLLSDRFSAERPKGSFSTLEIQRTEQGDSAMYLCASSARRESYEQYFGPGTRLTVT.

This clone was detected once. This CDR3 is CASSLVLGPGGELFF. In DNA, the CDR3 is TGTGCCAGCAGCCTAGTGCTTGGTCCCGGCGGGGAGCTGTTTTTT. The chain couples TRBV11-2 to TRBJ2-2, with no clear D. This CDR3 contains 15 residues. Germline V gene sequence: CDR1 SGHAT, CDR2 FQNNGV. Trimming shortened V by 5 bases and J by 7 bases, and 17 bases separated the two germline ends.

The rearrangement joins TRBV2 to TRBJ1-1; 9 nucleotides match TRBD1. The CDR3 covers 19 residues. V shed 6 bases, J shed 1 base, and the junction held 18 bases outside the gene matches. Germline-derived CDR1 and CDR2 are SNHLY and FYNNEI. As DNA, the CDR3 is TGTGCCAGCAGCTCCGGCCGGGGGGGGGACAGGGCCCCGAACACTGAAGCTTTCTTT. Its translation is CASSSGRGGDRAPNTEAFF.

This clone appeared a single time. CDR3 sequence: CASTNTVRNTEAFF. The CDR3 DNA follows: TGTGCCAGTACGAATACAGTGAGGAACACTGAAGCTTTCTTT. This sequence joins TRBV28 and TRBJ1-1; D call uncertain. V dropped 9 bases and J dropped 1 base, with 15 bases sitting between them. This CDR3 is built from 14 residues. Germline V gives CDR1 MDHEN, CDR2 SYDVKM. Full variable domain (rest looked up from reference TRBV28 and TRBJ1-1): DVKVTQSSRYLVKRTGEKVFLECVQDMDHENMFWYRQDPGLGLRLIYFSYDVKMKEKGDIPEGYSVSREKKERFSLILESASTNQTSMYLCASTNTVRNTEAFFGQGTRLTVV.

The CDR3: CASSLTGSYQPQHF. CDR3 nucleotide sequence: TGTGCCAGCAGTTTGACAGGGTCCTATCAGCCCCAGCATTTT. The rearrangement uses TRBV28 and TRBJ1-5, with 7 positions matching TRBD1. The J segment lost 5 bases and the V segment lost 3 bases, leaving 4 bases of the junction unmatched. The CDR3 extends over 14 amino acids. Germline V gives CDR1 MDHEN, CDR2 SYDVKM. Looking up the rest from reference TRBV28 and TRBJ1-5 gives the full variable domain: DVKVTQSSRYLVKRTGEKVFLECVQDMDHENMFWYRQDPGLGLRLIYFSYDVKMKEKGDIPEGYSVSREKKERFSLILESASTNQTSMYLCASSLTGSYQPQHFGDGTRLSIL.

The J gene is TRBJ2-7, the V gene TRBV10-3; 12 bases fit TRBD1. V gave up 10 bases and J gave up 7 bases; unmatched junction bases: 8. From germline, CDR1 is ENHRY and CDR2 SYGVKD. This CDR3 is 13 amino acids long. The CDR3: CATSGQGAGEQYF. The CDR3 DNA sequence: TGTGCCACCTCGGGACAGGGGGCGGGGGAGCAGTACTTC.

This sequence joins TRBV5-1 and TRBJ2-1, with 8 bases that match TRBD2. Trimming at V came to 0 bases and at J to 5 bases, leaving 4 bases not matched to a gene. Germline CDR1 SGHRS, CDR2 YFSETQ. The CDR3 has 15 residues. CDR3 in amino acids: CASSLDGRADNEQFF. The DNA of the CDR3 is TGCGCCAGCAGCTTGGACGGGAGGGCCGACAATGAGCAGTTCTTC.

The rearrangement links TRBV7-8 to TRBJ2-5; maybe TRBD2 (7 bases). The CDR3 length is 14 residues. Deletions cut 3 bases from V and 5 bases from J, with 13 bases between. CDR1 and CDR2 from the germline V gene are SGHVS and FQNEAQ. This CDR3 is CASSFGGLRETQYF. The CDR3 DNA reads as TGTGCCAGCAGCTTCGGGGGGCTACGCGAGACCCAGTACTTC.

The chain joins TRBV19 to TRBJ1-1, with D perhaps TRBD1 (5 bases). Trimming took 3 bases from V and 8 from J, leaving 13 bases between them. The CDR3 is 13 residues long. The germline V gene encodes CDR1 LNHDA and CDR2 SQIVND (reference sequence). The CDR3 spells CASSIPGEGEAFF. The DNA of the CDR3 is TGTGCCAGTAGTATCCCGGGGGAGGGAGAAGCTTTCTTT. Variable domain in full (rest from reference TRBV19 and TRBJ1-1): DGGITQSPKYLFRKEGQNVTLSCEQNLNHDAMYWYRQDPGQGLRLIYYSQIVNDFQKGDIAEGYSVSREKKESFPLTVTSAQKNPTAFYLCASSIPGEGEAFFGQGTRLTVV.

The chain recombines TRBV19 with TRBJ2-2; possible D gene TRBD1, 5 bases. The CDR3 has 14 residues. The V and J ends lost 7 bases and 3 bases respectively, with 12 bases between them. CDR1 LNHDA and CDR2 SQIVND come from the germline V gene (reference sequence). DNA of the CDR3: TGTGCCAGTAAGTCAGGGATCGACACCGGGGAGCTGTTTTTT. It encodes CASKSGIDTGELFF. The variable domain in full, with the rest retrieved from reference TRBV19 and TRBJ2-2, is DGGITQSPKYLFRKEGQNVTLSCEQNLNHDAMYWYRQDPGQGLRLIYYSQIVNDFQKGDIAEGYSVSREKKESFPLTVTSAQKNPTAFYLCASKSGIDTGELFFGEGSRLTVL.

The chain is built from TRBV5-1 and TRBJ2-4; D not certain. This CDR3 is 16 amino acids long. Deletions cut 0 bases from V and 0 bases from J, with 10 bases between. Germline V lookup: CDR1 SGHRS, CDR2 YFSETQ. The CDR3 DNA follows: TGCGCCAGCAGCTTGGATCGGTTACTAGCCAAAAACATTCAGTACTTC. The encoded protein is CASSLDRLLAKNIQYF.

The V gene is TRBV13, the J gene TRBJ1-1; 7 nucleotides align to TRBD1. V shed 3 bases and J 1 base; nucleotides not matched to a gene: 5. This CDR3 spans 15 amino acids. Looked up from germline, CDR1 is PRHDT and CDR2 is FYEKMQ (reference sequence). CDR3 loop: CASSLGQIPNTEAFF. In nucleotides, the CDR3 is TGTGCCAGCAGCTTGGGACAGATCCCGAACACTGAAGCTTTCTTT.

The J gene is TRBJ1-1, the V gene TRBV7-9; tentative D call: TRBD1 (5 bases). Looked up from germline, CDR1 is SEHNR and CDR2 is FQNEAQ (reference sequence). Trimming took off 5 bases at V and 5 bases at J, with 12 bases between the two ends. This CDR3 region has 13 residues. Written as DNA, the CDR3 is TGTGCCAGCAGCGTACAGGCGGGGACTGAAGCTTTCTTT. Its protein is CASSVQAGTEAFF.

The chain recombines TRBV19 with TRBJ1-6, with 7 positions matching TRBD1. The germline V gene encodes CDR1 LNHDA and CDR2 SQIVND (reference sequence). The CDR3 is 14 amino acids. The J segment lost 8 bases and the V segment lost 7 bases, leaving 8 bases of the junction unmatched. The CDR3 loop is CASNSGGPDSPLHF. The CDR3 bases are TGTGCCAGTAACTCAGGGGGTCCGGATTCACCCCTCCACTTT.

This sequence joins TRBV7-2 and TRBJ1-3; D gene unclear. The CDR3 loop spans 15 amino acids. CDR1 is SGHTA and CDR2 is FQGNSA in the germline V gene. Trimming cost V 2 bases and J 2 bases, with 10 bases left between them. CDR3 nucleotides: TGTGCCAGCAGCTTAAATTGGGCGACTGGAAACACCATATATTTT. Its translation: CASSLNWATGNTIYF.

The chain is built from TRBV10-1 and TRBJ2-7; 9 bases line up with TRBD1. The J segment lost 2 bases and the V segment lost 3 bases, leaving 5 bases of the junction unmatched. The CDR3 spans 15 residues. CDR1 WNHNN and CDR2 SYGVQD come from the germline V gene (reference sequence). CDR3 bases: TGCGCCAGCAGTGATCCGGGACAGGGTGCCTACGAGCAGTACTTC. Encoded protein: CASSDPGQGAYEQYF.

The V call is TRBV15, the J call TRBJ1-6; no clear D. Germline-derived CDR1 and CDR2 are LNHNV and YYDKDF (reference sequence). The CDR3 contains 14 residues. V dropped 4 bases and J dropped 3 bases, with 7 bases sitting between them. This CDR3 reads CATSMAGYNSPLHF. For the CDR3, the DNA is TGTGCCACCAGCATGGCAGGCTATAATTCACCCCTCCACTTT.

V and J are TRBV9 and TRBJ1-2; 7 positions match TRBD1. Losses at the gene ends were 6 bases for V and 8 bases for J; bases not matched to a gene: 7. The CDR3 extends over 12 amino acids. Looked up from germline, CDR1 is SGDLS and CDR2 is YYNGEE. CDR3 in amino acids: CASNQGGGGYTF. The CDR3 DNA reads TGTGCCAGCAACCAGGGGGGCGGAGGCTACACCTTC.

The chain employs TRBV3-1 (or the pseudogene TRBV3-2) and TRBJ2-1, with no clear D. V shed 0 bases and J shed 2 bases, with 5 bases lying between them. Germline CDR1 is LGHDT and CDR2 is YNNKEL (reference sequence). This CDR3 has 14 residues. For the CDR3, the DNA is TGTGCCAGCAGCCAAGATGTTACCTACAATGAGCAGTTCTTC. Translated, it gives CASSQDVTYNEQFF.

The J gene is TRBJ1-6, the V gene TRBV28; TRBD1 matches at 10 bases. The CDR3 length is 19 residues. Germline CDR1 reads MDHEN; CDR2 reads SYDVKM. Losses at the gene ends were 6 bases for V and 0 bases for J; bases not matched to a gene: 11. The CDR3 protein is CASRPGQGEWSSYNSPLHF. The CDR3 coding sequence is TGTGCCAGCAGACCCGGACAGGGGGAATGGAGCTCCTATAATTCACCCCTCCACTTT.

The V and J genes are TRBV9 and TRBJ2-7; TRBD2 is a possible D gene (6 bases). The CDR3 extends over 14 amino acids. V was shortened by 3 bases and J by 2 bases, with 12 bases between the two germline ends. The germline CDR1 and CDR2 sequences are SGDLS and YYNGEE. The CDR3 DNA follows: TGTGCCAGCAGCGGTTCTAGCGAAGCCTACGAGCAGTACTTC. It translates to CASSGSSEAYEQYF.

The V and J genes are TRBV27 and TRBJ2-1; 11 nucleotides match TRBD2. Germline trimming cut 5 bases from V and 8 bases from J; bases unmatched to any gene: 14. The CDR3 totals 17 residues. CDR1 and CDR2 (germline): MNHEY, SMNVEV (reference sequence). The CDR3 nucleotides are TGTGCCAGCAGTCCTCCTGGGACTAGCGGCCTACTCGATGAGCAGTTCTTC. Amino acid sequence: CASSPPGTSGLLDEQFF.